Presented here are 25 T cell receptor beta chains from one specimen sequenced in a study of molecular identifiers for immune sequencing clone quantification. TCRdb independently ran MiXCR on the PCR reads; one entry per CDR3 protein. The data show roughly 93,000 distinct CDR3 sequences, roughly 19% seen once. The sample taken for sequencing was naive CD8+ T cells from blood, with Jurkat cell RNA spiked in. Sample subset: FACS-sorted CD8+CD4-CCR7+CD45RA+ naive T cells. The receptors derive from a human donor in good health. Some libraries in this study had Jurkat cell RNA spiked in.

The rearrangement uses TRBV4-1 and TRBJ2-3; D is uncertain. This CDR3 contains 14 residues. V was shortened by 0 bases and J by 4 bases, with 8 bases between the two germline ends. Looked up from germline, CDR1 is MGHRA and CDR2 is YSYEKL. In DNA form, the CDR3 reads TGCGCCAGCAGCCAAGATCCGGCTCCAGATACGCAGTATTTT. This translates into CASSQDPAPDTQYF.

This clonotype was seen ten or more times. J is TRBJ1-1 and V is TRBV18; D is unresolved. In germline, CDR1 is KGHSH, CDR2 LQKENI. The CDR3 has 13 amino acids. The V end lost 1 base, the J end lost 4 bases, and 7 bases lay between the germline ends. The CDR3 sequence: CASSPRGSTEAFF. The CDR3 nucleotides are TGTGCCAGCTCACCACGGGGTTCCACTGAAGCTTTCTTT.

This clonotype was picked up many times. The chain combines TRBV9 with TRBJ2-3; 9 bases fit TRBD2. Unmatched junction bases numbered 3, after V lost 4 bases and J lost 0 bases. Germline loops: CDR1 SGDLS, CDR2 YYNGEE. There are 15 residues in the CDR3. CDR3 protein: CASSFSGGSTDTQYF. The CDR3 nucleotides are TGTGCCAGCAGCTTTAGCGGGGGAAGCACAGATACGCAGTATTTT.

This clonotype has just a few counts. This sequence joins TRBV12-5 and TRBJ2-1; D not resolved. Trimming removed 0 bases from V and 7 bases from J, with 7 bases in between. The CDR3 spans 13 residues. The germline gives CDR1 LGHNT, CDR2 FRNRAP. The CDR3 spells CASGLVDGNEQFF. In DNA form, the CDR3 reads TGTGCTAGTGGTTTGGTTGATGGGAATGAGCAGTTCTTC.

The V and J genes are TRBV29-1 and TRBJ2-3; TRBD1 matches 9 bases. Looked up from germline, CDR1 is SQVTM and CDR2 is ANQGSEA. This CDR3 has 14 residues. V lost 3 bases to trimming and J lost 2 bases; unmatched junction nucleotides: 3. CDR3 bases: TGCAGCGTTGAGGGACAGGGTCCCACAGATACGCAGTATTTT. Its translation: CSVEGQGPTDTQYF.

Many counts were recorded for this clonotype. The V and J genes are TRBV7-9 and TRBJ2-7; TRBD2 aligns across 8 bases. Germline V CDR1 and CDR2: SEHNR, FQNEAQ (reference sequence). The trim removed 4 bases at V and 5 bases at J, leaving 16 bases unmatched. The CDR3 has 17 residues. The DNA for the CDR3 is TGTGCCAGCAGCTCGACGACTAACCAGCGGGAGTTCGACGAGCAGTACTTC. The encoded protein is CASSSTTNQREFDEQYF.

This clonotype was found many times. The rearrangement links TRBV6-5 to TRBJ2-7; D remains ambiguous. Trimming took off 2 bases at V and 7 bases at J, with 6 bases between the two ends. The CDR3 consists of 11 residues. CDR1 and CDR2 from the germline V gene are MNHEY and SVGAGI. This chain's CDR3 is CASSYVGEQYF. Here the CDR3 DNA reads TGTGCCAGCAGTTACGTCGGGGAGCAGTACTTC.

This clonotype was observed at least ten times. In DNA, the CDR3 is TGCGCCAGCAGCCAAGATGGGGGGGAGCAGTACTTC. Encoded protein: CASSQDGGEQYF. The chain employs TRBV4-3 and TRBJ2-7, with D possibly TRBD2 on 6 matching bases. The CDR3 extends over 12 amino acids. Germline assignment: CDR1 LGHNA and CDR2 YSLEER. V shed 0 bases and J shed 7 bases, with 7 bases lying between them.

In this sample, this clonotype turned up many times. The CDR3 DNA reads TGTGCCAGCTCACAGAGCCTAGCCTCCAAAGAGACCCAGTACTTC. Its protein product is CASSQSLASKETQYF. V gene TRBV18 combines with J gene TRBJ2-5, with D maybe TRBD2 (5 bases). V lost 4 bases and J 3 bases, leaving 15 bases between the germline ends. This CDR3 region has 15 residues. Germline loops: CDR1 KGHSH, CDR2 LQKENI.

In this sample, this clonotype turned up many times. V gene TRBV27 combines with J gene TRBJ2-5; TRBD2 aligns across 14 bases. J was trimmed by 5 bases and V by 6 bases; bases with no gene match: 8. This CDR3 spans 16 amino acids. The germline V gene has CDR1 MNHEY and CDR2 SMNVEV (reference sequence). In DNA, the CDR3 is TGTGCCAGCAGCCCGGGACTAGCGGGAGCTCAGGAGACCCAGTACTTC. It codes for CASSPGLAGAQETQYF.

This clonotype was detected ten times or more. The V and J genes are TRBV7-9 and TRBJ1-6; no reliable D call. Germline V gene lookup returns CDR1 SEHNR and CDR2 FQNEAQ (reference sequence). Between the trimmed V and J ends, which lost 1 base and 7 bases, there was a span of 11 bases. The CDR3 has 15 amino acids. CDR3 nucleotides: TGTGCCAGCAGCTTAGTTCTAGGATCGAATTCACCCCTCCACTTT. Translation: CASSLVLGSNSPLHF. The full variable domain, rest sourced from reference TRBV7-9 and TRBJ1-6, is DTGVSQNPRHKITKRGQNVTFRCDPISEHNRLYWYRQTLGQGPEFLTYFQNEAQLEKSRLLSDRFSAERPKGSFSTLEIQRTEQGDSAMYLCASSLVLGSNSPLHFGNGTRLTVT.

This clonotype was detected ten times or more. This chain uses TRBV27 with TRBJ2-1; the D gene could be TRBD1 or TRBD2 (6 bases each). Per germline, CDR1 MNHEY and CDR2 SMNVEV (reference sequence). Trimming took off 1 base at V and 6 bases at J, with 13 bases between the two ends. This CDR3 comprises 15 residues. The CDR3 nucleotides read TGTGCCAGCAGTTTATTGGGGGGCGCTAGCAATGAGCAGTTCTTC. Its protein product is CASSLLGGASNEQFF.

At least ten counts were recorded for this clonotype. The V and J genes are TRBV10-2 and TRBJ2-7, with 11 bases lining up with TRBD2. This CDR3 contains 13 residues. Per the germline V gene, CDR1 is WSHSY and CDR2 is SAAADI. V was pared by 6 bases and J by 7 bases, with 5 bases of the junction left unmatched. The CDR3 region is CASSVAGGPEQYF. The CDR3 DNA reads TGCGCCAGCAGCGTAGCGGGAGGGCCAGAGCAGTACTTC.

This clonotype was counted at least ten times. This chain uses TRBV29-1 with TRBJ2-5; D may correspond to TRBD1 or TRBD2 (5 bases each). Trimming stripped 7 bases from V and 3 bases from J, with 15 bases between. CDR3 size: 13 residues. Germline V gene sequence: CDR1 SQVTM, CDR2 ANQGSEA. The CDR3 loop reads CSASQGTEETQYF. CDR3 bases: TGCAGCGCCAGCCAAGGGACCGAAGAGACCCAGTACTTC. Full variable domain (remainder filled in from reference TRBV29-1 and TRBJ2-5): SAVISQKPSRDICQRGTSLTIQCQVDSQVTMMFWYRQQPGQSLTLIATANQGSEATYESGFVIDKFPISRPNLTFSTLTVSNMSPEDSSIYLCSASQGTEETQYFGPGTRLLVL.

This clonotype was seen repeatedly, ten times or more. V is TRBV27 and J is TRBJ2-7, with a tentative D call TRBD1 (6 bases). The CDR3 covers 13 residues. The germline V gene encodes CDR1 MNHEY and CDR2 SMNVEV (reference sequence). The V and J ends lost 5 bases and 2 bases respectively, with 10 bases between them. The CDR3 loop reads CASSHGQTYEQYF. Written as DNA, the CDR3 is TGTGCCAGCAGTCACGGACAGACCTACGAGCAGTACTTC.

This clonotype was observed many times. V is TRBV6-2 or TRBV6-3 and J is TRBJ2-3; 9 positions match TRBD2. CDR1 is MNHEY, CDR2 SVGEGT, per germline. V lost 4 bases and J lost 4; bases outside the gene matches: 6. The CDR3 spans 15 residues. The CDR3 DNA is TGTGCCAGCAGTTGGACTATAGCGGGAGCAGATACGCAGTATTTT. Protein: CASSWTIAGADTQYF.

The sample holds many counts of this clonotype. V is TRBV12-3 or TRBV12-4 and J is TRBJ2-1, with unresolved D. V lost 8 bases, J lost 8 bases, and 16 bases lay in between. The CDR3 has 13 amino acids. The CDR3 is CASSPSLVDEQFF. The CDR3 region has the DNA TGTGCCAGCTCCCCCAGTTTGGTGGATGAGCAGTTCTTC.

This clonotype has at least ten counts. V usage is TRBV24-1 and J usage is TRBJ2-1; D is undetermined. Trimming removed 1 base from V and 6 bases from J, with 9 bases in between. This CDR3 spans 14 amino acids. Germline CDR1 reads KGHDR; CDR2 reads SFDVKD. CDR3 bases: TGTGCCACCAGTGATTTACGCTCCGGCAATGAGCAGTTCTTC. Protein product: CATSDLRSGNEQFF.

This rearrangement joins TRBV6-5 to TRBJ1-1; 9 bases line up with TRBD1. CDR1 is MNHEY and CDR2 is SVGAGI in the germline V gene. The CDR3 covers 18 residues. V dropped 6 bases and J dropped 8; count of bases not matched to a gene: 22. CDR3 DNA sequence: TGTGCCAGCAGCTACGCCATCACCGGGACAGGGATCTATCTCGAAGCTTTCTTT. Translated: CASSYAITGTGIYLEAFF.

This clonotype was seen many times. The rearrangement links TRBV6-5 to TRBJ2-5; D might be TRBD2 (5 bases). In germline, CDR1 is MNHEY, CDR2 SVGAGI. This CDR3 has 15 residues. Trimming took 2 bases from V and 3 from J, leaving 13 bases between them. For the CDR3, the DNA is TGTGCCAGCAGTTACAAGGGAGCCTGGGAAGAGACCCAGTACTTC. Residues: CASSYKGAWEETQYF.

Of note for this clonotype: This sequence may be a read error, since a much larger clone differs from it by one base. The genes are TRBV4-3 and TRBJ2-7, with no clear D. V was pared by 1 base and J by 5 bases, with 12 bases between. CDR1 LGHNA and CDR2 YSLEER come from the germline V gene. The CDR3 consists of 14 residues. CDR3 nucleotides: TGCGCCAGCAGCCAAGGTGTTAGTATCAACGAGCAGTACTTC. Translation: CASSQGVSINEQYF.

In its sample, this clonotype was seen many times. CDR3 DNA sequence: TGCGCCAGCAGCCACGCGGCGGACAGAAATTCACCCCTCCACTTT. This encodes CASSHAADRNSPLHF. The chain is built from TRBV4-3 and TRBJ1-6, with D possibly being TRBD1 (6 bases). V was trimmed by 3 bases and J by 7 bases, leaving 13 bases between them. Germline V gene sequence: CDR1 LGHNA, CDR2 YSLEER. The CDR3 is 15 amino acids.

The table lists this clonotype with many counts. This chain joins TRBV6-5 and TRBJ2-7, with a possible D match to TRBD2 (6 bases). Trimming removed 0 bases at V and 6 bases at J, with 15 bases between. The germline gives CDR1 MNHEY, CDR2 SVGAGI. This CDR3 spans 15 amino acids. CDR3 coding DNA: TGTGCCAGCAGTTACTCGAGGGGACTTGGGGCCGAGCAGTACTTC. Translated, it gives CASSYSRGLGAEQYF.

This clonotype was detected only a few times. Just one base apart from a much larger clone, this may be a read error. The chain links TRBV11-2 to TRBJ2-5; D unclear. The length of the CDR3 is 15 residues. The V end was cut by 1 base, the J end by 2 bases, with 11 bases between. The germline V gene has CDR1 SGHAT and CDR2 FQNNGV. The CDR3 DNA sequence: TGTGCCAGCAGCTTAGGTTGGAGTATTCAAGAGACCCAGTACTTC. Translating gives CASSLGWSIQETQYF.

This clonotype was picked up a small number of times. This CDR3 reads CASSSWTSGSADTQYF. The CDR3 DNA sequence: TGTGCCAGCAGTTCCTGGACTAGCGGGAGTGCAGATACGCAGTATTTT. The V call is TRBV28, the J call TRBJ2-3, with TRBD2 matching 13 bases. Germline lookup yields CDR1 MDHEN and CDR2 SYDVKM. V lost 4 bases and J lost 4; bases outside the gene matches: 5. This CDR3 has 16 residues.